Listed below are T cell receptor beta chains from one sample, sequenced in a study of human T cells and chemical hapten exposure. From the RACE reads, TCRdb called clonotypes with MiXCR, one entry per CDR3 protein. This table holds hundreds of thousands of distinct CDR3 sequences, just under 6.5% found once. This material consisted of whole blood, taken in connection with sensitization to the hapten diphenylcyclopropenone (DPC). The receptors here all came from a woman aged 18-29 years with alopecia areata. Some clones in this sample may be carry-over from other donors' samples. Both conserved end residues are part of each CDR3. D genes are given only for firm matches. Part of the rows lack a size; the others show once, few, many or a class for expanded clones.

clone_size	j_call	cdr3_length	v_call	d_call	cdr3_aa	cdr3_nt
many	TRBJ1-2	16	TRBV5-5	TRBD1	CASSLQTGGGLYGYTF	TGTGCCAGCAGCCTCCAGACAGGGGGCGGACTCTATGGCTACACCTTC
many	TRBJ1-5	17	TRBV7-9	TRBD1	CASSSTGEILSNQPQHF	TGTGCCAGCAGCTCGACAGGGGAAATTTTGAGCAATCAGCCCCAGCATTTT
few	TRBJ2-1	15	TRBV5-1	TRBD1	CASSLAKVQGNEQFF	TGCGCCAGCAGCTTGGCCAAGGTACAGGGGAATGAGCAGTTCTTC
few	TRBJ1-2	13	TRBV6-1	TRBD1	CASSLDRADGYTF	TGTGCCAGCAGCTTGGACAGGGCGGATGGCTACACCTTC
.	TRBJ2-6	15	TRBV15	.	CATSGGVSGANVLTF	TGTGCCACCAGCGGAGGAGTCTCTGGGGCCAACGTCCTGACTTTC
.	TRBJ2-1	12	TRBV14	.	CASSQGAGVQFF	TGTGCCAGCAGCCAAGGTGCTGGGGTGCAGTTCTTC
few	TRBJ2-7	15	TRBV4-3	.	CASSQAADGSYEQYF	TGCGCCAGCAGCCAAGCGGCGGACGGATCCTACGAGCAGTACTTC
few	TRBJ1-2	13	TRBV6-2/TRBV6-3	.	CASSRVESYGYTF	TGTGCCAGCAGCAGGGTAGAATCCTATGGCTACACCTTC
.	TRBJ1-2	13	TRBV7-2	.	CASSAGVNYGYTF	TGTGCCAGCAGTGCGGGAGTTAACTATGGCTACACCTTC
.	TRBJ2-1	13	TRBV11-3	.	CASSPRTADEQFF	TGTGCCAGCAGCCCTAGGACTGCGGATGAGCAGTTCTTC
many	TRBJ1-1	14	TRBV10-3	.	CAISDLGRNTEAFF	TGTGCCATCAGTGACCTGGGAAGAAACACTGAAGCTTTCTTT
.	TRBJ2-2	15	TRBV28	TRBD1	CASHEGAWNTGELFF	TGTGCCAGCCATGAGGGGGCCTGGAACACCGGGGAGCTGTTTTTT
few	TRBJ2-7	14	TRBV5-1	.	CASSSGDVAYEQYF	TGCGCCAGCAGCTCCGGAGACGTAGCCTACGAGCAGTACTTC
few	TRBJ2-1	17	TRBV20-1	TRBD2	CSARAGLALSSYNEQFF	TGCAGTGCTCGCGCCGGACTAGCTTTAAGCTCCTACAATGAGCAGTTCTTC
many	TRBJ1-5	13	TRBV20-1	.	CSARGEQHQPQHF	TGCAGTGCTAGAGGGGAACAGCATCAGCCCCAGCATTTT
few	TRBJ1-6	15	TRBV7-9	TRBD1	CASSSRTGGDSPLHF	TGTGCCAGCAGCTCCCGGACAGGGGGCGATTCACCCCTCCACTTT
.	TRBJ1-1	11	TRBV7-9	.	CASSRAREAFF	TGTGCCAGCAGCCGGGCACGAGAAGCTTTCTTT
many	TRBJ1-4	15	TRBV14	TRBD1	CASSRTGGEDEKLFF	TGTGCCAGCAGTCGAACAGGGGGCGAGGATGAAAAACTGTTTTTT
many	TRBJ1-2	15	TRBV10-3	.	CAISESGKEKYGYTF	TGTGCCATCAGTGAGTCCGGCAAGGAGAAGTATGGCTACACCTTC
.	TRBJ2-1	12	TRBV20-1	.	CSASGPGNEQFF	TGCAGTGCTTCCGGGCCGGGCAATGAGCAGTTCTTC
many	TRBJ1-4	14	TRBV7-9	.	CASSSGTSFAGLFF	TGTGCCAGCAGCTCCGGGACAAGCTTTGCTGGACTGTTTTTT
.	TRBJ2-7	13	TRBV28	.	CASRPDRPYEQYF	TGTGCCAGCAGACCCGACAGACCTTACGAGCAGTACTTC
.	TRBJ1-5	14	TRBV5-1	.	CASSLYGGDQPQHF	TGCGCCAGCAGCTTGTATGGGGGAGATCAGCCCCAGCATTTT
.	TRBJ2-1	14	TRBV20-1	TRBD2	CSAKTSGGSNEQFF	TGCAGTGCTAAGACTAGCGGGGGGTCTAATGAGCAGTTCTTC
many	TRBJ1-5	13	TRBV7-2	.	CASSLVHNQPQHF	TGTGCCAGCAGCTTAGTACACAATCAGCCCCAGCATTTT
.	TRBJ1-1	15	TRBV7-2	.	CASSLDGGGATEAFF	TGTGCCAGCAGCTTAGACGGGGGTGGTGCCACTGAAGCTTTCTTT
.	TRBJ2-5	15	TRBV24-1	.	CATSDSGQSGETQYF	TGTGCCACCAGTGATTCCGGACAGTCTGGGGAGACCCAGTACTTC
.	TRBJ2-3	16	TRBV7-6	TRBD2	CASSPTSGGRTDTQYF	TGTGCCAGCAGCCCGACTAGCGGGGGGCGCACAGATACGCAGTATTTT
.	TRBJ2-7	13	TRBV20-1	TRBD2	CSARRGFSYEQYF	TGCAGTGCTAGGCGGGGGTTTTCCTACGAGCAGTACTTC
.	TRBJ2-5	17	TRBV7-2	TRBD2	CASSPLTGTSGLETQYF	TGTGCCAGCAGCCCTCTTACTGGGACTAGCGGATTAGAGACCCAGTACTTC
.	TRBJ1-5	18	TRBV6-1	.	CASSSPWGSTNSNQPQHF	TGTGCCAGCAGCTCCCCATGGGGGAGTACTAATAGCAATCAGCCCCAGCATTTT
.	TRBJ1-4	15	TRBV6-6	.	CASSYVSGGNEKLFF	TGTGCCAGCAGTTACGTATCTGGGGGCAATGAAAAACTGTTTTTT
many	TRBJ1-4	15	TRBV12-3/TRBV12-4	.	CASSLGTATNEKLFF	TGTGCCAGCAGTTTAGGTACAGCAACTAATGAAAAACTGTTTTTT
.	TRBJ1-5	16	TRBV6-6	TRBD1	CASRPWTGDSNQPQHF	TGTGCCAGCAGGCCATGGACAGGGGATAGCAATCAGCCCCAGCATTTT
few	TRBJ1-5	15	TRBV28	TRBD1	CASSWDSHSNQPQHF	TGTGCCAGCAGTTGGGACAGTCATAGCAATCAGCCCCAGCATTTT
.	TRBJ1-2	16	TRBV4-2	TRBD1	CASSPTLDRGVYGYTF	TGTGCCAGCAGCCCAACTCTCGACAGGGGGGTTTATGGCTACACCTTC
many	TRBJ1-1	11	TRBV29-1	.	CSVVKGDEAFF	TGCAGCGTTGTAAAAGGGGATGAAGCTTTCTTT
.	TRBJ1-3	17	TRBV12-3/TRBV12-4	.	CASRGKGVWLSGNTIYF	TGTGCCAGCAGAGGCAAGGGGGTCTGGCTCTCTGGAAACACCATATATTTT
many	TRBJ1-3	13	TRBV20-1	.	CSARDQGSLTIYF	TGCAGTGCTAGAGATCAAGGCAGTTTAACCATATATTTT
few	TRBJ2-6	15	TRBV5-1	.	CASSRPGAGANVLTF	TGCGCCAGCAGCCGACCAGGGGCTGGGGCCAACGTCCTGACTTTC
.	TRBJ1-1	14	TRBV3-1	.	CASSQDRGVPEAFF	TGTGCCAGCAGCCAAGACAGAGGAGTCCCTGAAGCTTTCTTT
.	TRBJ1-4	15	TRBV7-2	TRBD1	CASSLGGRGNEKLFF	TGTGCCAGCAGCTTAGGAGGCAGGGGGAATGAAAAACTGTTTTTT
few	TRBJ2-7	16	TRBV4-3	.	CASSQSLVFGAREQYF	TGCGCCAGCAGCCAATCCCTGGTTTTCGGGGCGCGGGAGCAGTACTTC